This TCR beta chain appears in the sequencing data of a study of T-cell memory formation after mild COVID-19. One entry per CDR3 protein, called by TCRdb with MiXCR from the 5' RACE reads. The profile shows about 110,000 distinct CDR3 sequences, 15% to 20% of them singletons. Germline CDR1 reads SGHRS; CDR2 reads YFSETQ. V lost 1 base to trimming and J lost 7 bases; unmatched junction nucleotides: 12. CDR3 size: 18 residues. The sequence derives from an adult woman who had mild COVID-19 (a few samples of this study predate the infection). Cell type and time point are not known. Sequencing was performed on PBMCs or a T cell subset sorted from them (not recorded which). The gene calls are TRBV5-1 and TRBJ2-1; TRBD1 aligns across 12 bases. CDR3 coding DNA: TGCGCCAGCAGCTTGTGGGACAGGGGGCGCGGCCATCGAAATGAGCAGTTCTTC. Protein product: CASSLWDRGRGHRNEQFF.